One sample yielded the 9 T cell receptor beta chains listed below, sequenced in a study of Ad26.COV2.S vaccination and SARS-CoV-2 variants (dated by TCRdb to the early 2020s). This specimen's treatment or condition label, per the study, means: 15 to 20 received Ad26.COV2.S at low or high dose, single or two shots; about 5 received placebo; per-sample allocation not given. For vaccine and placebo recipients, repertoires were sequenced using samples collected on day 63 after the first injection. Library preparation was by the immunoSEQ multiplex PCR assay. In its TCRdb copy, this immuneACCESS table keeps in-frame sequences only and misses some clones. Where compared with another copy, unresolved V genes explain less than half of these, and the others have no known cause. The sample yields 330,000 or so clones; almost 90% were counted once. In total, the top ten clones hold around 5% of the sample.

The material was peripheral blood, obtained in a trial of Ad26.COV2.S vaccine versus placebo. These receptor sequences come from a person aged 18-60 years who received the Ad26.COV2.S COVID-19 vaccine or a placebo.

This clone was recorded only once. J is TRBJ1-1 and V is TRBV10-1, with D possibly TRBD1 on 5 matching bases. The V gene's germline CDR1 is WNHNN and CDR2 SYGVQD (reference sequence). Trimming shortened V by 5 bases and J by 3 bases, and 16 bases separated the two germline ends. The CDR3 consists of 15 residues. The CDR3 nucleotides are TGCGCCAGCAGTAACCAGGGACGTTCTGACACTGAAGCTTTCTTT. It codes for CASSNQGRSDTEAFF.

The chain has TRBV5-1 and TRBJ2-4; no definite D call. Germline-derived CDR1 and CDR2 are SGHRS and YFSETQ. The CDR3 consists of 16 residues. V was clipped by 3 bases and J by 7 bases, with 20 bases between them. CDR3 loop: CASSYTGPKIGNIQYF. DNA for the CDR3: TGCGCCAGCAGCTATACCGGGCCTAAAATAGGGAACATTCAGTACTTC. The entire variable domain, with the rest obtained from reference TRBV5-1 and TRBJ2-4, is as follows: KAGVTQTPRYLIKTRGQQVTLSCSPISGHRSVSWYQQTPGQGLQFLFEYFSETQRNKGNFPGRFSGRQFSNSRSEMNVSTLELGDSALYLCASSYTGPKIGNIQYFGAGTRLSVL.

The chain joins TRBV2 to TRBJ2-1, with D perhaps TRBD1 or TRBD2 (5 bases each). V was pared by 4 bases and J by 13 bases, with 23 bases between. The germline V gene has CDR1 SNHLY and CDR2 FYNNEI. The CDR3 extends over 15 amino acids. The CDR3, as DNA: TGTGCCAGCAGTGCCATCGGGGCGACGGGTTGGGAACAGTTCTTC. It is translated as CASSAIGATGWEQFF.

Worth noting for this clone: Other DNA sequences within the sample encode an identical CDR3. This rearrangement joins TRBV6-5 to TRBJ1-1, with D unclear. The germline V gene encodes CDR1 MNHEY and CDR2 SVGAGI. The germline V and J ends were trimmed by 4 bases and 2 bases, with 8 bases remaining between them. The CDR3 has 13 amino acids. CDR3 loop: CASSLGRNTEAFF. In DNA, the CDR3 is TGTGCCAGCAGTTTAGGGCGAAACACTGAAGCTTTCTTT.

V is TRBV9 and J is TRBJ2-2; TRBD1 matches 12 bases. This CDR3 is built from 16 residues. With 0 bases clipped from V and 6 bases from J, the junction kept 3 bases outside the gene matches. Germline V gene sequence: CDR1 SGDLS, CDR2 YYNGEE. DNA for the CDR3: TGTGCCAGCAGCGTAGGGGGACAGGGGGCGGCCGGGGAGCTGTTTTTT. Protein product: CASSVGGQGAAGELFF.

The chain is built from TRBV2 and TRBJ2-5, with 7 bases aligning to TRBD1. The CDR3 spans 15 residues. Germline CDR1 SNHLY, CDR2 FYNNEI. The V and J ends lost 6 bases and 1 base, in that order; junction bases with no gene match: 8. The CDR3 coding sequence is TGTGCCAGCAGCGACGGACAGGCGACCCAAGAGACCCAGTACTTC. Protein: CASSDGQATQETQYF. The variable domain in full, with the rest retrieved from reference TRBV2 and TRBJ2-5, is EPEVTQTPSHQVTQMGQEVILRCVPISNHLYFYWYRQILGQKVEFLVSFYNNEISEKSEIFDDQFSVERPDGSNFTLKIRSTKLEDSAMYFCASSDGQATQETQYFGPGTRLLVL.

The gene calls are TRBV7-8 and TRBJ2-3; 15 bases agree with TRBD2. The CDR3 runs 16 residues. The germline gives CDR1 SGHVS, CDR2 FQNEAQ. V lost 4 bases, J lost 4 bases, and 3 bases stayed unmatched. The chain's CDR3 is CASSSRTSGRADTQYF. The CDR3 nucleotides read TGTGCCAGCAGCTCCAGGACTAGCGGGAGGGCAGATACGCAGTATTTT.

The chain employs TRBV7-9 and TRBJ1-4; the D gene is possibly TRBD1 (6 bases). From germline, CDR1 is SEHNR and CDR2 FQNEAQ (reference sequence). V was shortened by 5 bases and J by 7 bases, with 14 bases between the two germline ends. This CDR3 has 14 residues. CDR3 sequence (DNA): TGTGCCAGCAGCGGACGACAGGCGAGTGAAAAACTGTTTTTT. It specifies CASSGRQASEKLFF.

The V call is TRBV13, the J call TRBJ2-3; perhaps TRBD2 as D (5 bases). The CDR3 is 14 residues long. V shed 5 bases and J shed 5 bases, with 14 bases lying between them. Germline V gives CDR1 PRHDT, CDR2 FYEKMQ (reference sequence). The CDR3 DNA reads TGTGCCAGCAGCCTTGCGGACCGGGGAGATACGCAGTATTTT. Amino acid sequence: CASSLADRGDTQYF.